This T cell receptor (beta chain) appears in the sequencing data of a study of blood T cell repertoires in COVID-19. Profiled with immunoSEQ multiplex PCR; TCRdb holds only in-frame clones, not every one. The repertoire holds about half a million clones, with approximately 91% as singletons. This clone showed up just once. Between the trimmed V and J ends, which lost 3 bases and 0 bases, there was a span of 11 bases. Germline loops: CDR1 SNHLY, CDR2 FYNNEI. The CDR3 extends over 16 amino acids. The chain is built from TRBV2 and TRBJ2-2; tentatively, D is TRBD2 (6 bases). The receptor was derived from a woman aged 55-70 years who had recovered from COVID-19. Sequencing used PBMCs or T cells enriched from blood (not recorded which). Here the CDR3 reads CASSERGGSNTGELFF. The DNA for the CDR3 is TGTGCCAGCAGTGAGCGGGGCGGTTCGAACACCGGGGAGCTGTTTTTT.